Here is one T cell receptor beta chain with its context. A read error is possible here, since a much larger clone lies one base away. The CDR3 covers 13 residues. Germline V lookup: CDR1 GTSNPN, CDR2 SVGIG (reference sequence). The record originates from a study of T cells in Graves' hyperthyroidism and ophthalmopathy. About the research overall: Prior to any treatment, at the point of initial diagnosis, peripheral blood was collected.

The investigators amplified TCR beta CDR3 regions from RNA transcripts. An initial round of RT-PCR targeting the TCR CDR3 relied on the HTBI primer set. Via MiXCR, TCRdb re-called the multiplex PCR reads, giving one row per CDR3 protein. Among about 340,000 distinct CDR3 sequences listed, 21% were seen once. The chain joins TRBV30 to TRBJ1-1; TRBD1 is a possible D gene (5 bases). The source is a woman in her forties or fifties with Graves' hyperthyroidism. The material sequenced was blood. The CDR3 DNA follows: TGTGCCTGGGGTGTAACCCCGGGGGCTGAAGCTTTCTTT. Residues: CAWGVTPGAEAFF.